This passage covers 23 T cell receptor beta chains from one sample sequenced in a study of technical replicates of blood from a handful of donors. Repertoires were generated with immunoSEQ multiplex PCR, while TCRdb's copy carries only in-frame clones and drops some. The sample lists under 95,000 clones; roughly 98% were seen once. Material for sequencing was T cells isolated from PBMCs. These TCRs come from a human donor in good health.

The J gene is TRBJ1-1, the V gene TRBV7-2; possibly TRBD1 for D (5 bases). The CDR3 is 14 residues long. The V end was cut by 3 bases, the J end by 0 bases, with 8 bases between. The germline V gene has CDR1 SGHTA and CDR2 FQGNSA. The CDR3 DNA sequence: TGTGCCAGCAGCTTTACAGGCGTGAACACTGAAGCTTTCTTT. Translation: CASSFTGVNTEAFF.

This rearrangement joins TRBV30 to TRBJ2-6; D is possibly TRBD1 (6 bases). This CDR3 region has 18 residues. Trimming removed 3 bases from V and 0 bases from J, with 18 bases in between. Germline loops: CDR1 GTSNPN, CDR2 SVGIG (reference sequence). For the CDR3, the DNA is TGTGCCTGGAGCTTAACAGGGATTATCGCCTCTGGGGCCAACGTCCTGACTTTC. Encoded protein: CAWSLTGIIASGANVLTF.

This chain joins TRBV18 and TRBJ2-6; D is possibly TRBD2 (6 bases). Germline CDR1 reads KGHSH; CDR2 reads LQKENI. This CDR3 contains 19 residues. Trimming took 3 bases from V and 0 from J, leaving 18 bases between them. The CDR3 region is CASSPVKEGPYSGANVLTF. CDR3 bases: TGTGCCAGCTCACCCGTTAAGGAGGGCCCCTACTCTGGGGCCAACGTCCTGACTTTC.

This clone was found once. V and J are TRBV28 and TRBJ1-2, with no clear D. Trimming pared 6 bases from V and 4 bases from J, leaving 18 bases between. This CDR3 is built from 15 residues. Germline values: CDR1 MDHEN, CDR2 SYDVKM. CDR3 amino acids: CASRPVSFPFYGYTF. CDR3 coding DNA: TGTGCCAGCAGGCCAGTCTCCTTCCCATTCTATGGCTACACCTTC.

The chain employs TRBV27 and TRBJ2-5, with D possibly matching TRBD2 (6 bases). This CDR3 region has 16 residues. With 3 bases removed from V and 1 base from J, the gap between germline ends came to 15 bases. Germline V CDR1 and CDR2: MNHEY, SMNVEV (reference sequence). DNA for the CDR3: TGTGCCAGCAGTTTGACGGGGGAGAGTCCCCAAGAGACCCAGTACTTC. This codes for CASSLTGESPQETQYF.

This clone was detected only once. CDR3 DNA sequence: TGTGCCAGCAGCCTCGCAGGAGGTGGCCCTGGCTACACCTTC. It codes for CASSLAGGGPGYTF. The chain links TRBV5-4 to TRBJ1-2; no clear D gene. The CDR3 sequence is 14 residues long. V lost 4 bases, J lost 7 bases, and 17 bases lay in between. From germline, CDR1 is SGHNT and CDR2 YYREEE (reference sequence).

V and J are TRBV7-7 and TRBJ2-7; 9 bases align to TRBD1. Germline V gene sequence: CDR1 SSHAT, CDR2 FNYEAQ (reference sequence). Unmatched junction bases numbered 17, after V lost 0 bases and J lost 2 bases. This CDR3 region has 20 residues. In nucleotides, the CDR3 is TGTGCCAGCAGCTTAGCCCCTAGGGGACAGGGACCCCGTACGACCTACGAGCAGTACTTC. Protein product: CASSLAPRGQGPRTTYEQYF.

The chain uses TRBV7-7 and TRBJ2-3, with 7 bases aligning to TRBD1. CDR1 and CDR2 (germline): SSHAT, FNYEAQ (reference sequence). The CDR3 is made up of 15 amino acids. With V trimmed by 0 bases and J by 1 base, 1 base remained unmatched. CDR3: CASSLAGGRTDTQYF. The CDR3 region has the DNA TGTGCCAGCAGCTTAGCAGGGGGCCGCACAGATACGCAGTATTTT.

J is TRBJ2-7 and V is TRBV5-1; 9 bases are a match to TRBD1. This CDR3 spans 15 amino acids. V lost 4 bases, J lost 1 base, and 6 bases stayed unmatched. The germline CDR1 and CDR2 sequences are SGHRS and YFSETQ. CDR3 residues: CASSPQGTGSYEQYF. The CDR3 bases are TGCGCCAGCAGCCCCCAGGGGACAGGGTCCTACGAGCAGTACTTC.

The chain joins TRBV28 to TRBJ2-1; 9 positions match TRBD2. Germline V gene sequence: CDR1 MDHEN, CDR2 SYDVKM. The J segment lost 7 bases and the V segment lost 6 bases, leaving 7 bases of the junction unmatched. CDR3 length: 14 amino acids. CDR3 in DNA: TGTGCCAGCAGGCCTAGCGGGGTTGGTAATGAGCAGTTCTTC. Protein sequence: CASRPSGVGNEQFF.

The rearrangement uses TRBV11-3 and TRBJ2-5, with D unresolved. V lost 0 bases to trimming and J lost 4 bases, with 9 bases between them. CDR3 length: 14 residues. Germline V gene data show CDR1 as SGHNT and CDR2 as YENEEA. The CDR3 is CASSLDLGAETQYF. The CDR3 DNA is TGTGCCAGCAGCTTAGATTTGGGCGCAGAGACCCAGTACTTC.

J is TRBJ1-2 and V is TRBV27; 8 bases fit TRBD1. CDR3 length: 14 residues. The V gene end was trimmed by 5 bases and the J gene end by 2 bases; junction bases not matched to a gene: 4. Germline lookup yields CDR1 MNHEY and CDR2 SMNVEV (reference sequence). This CDR3 reads CASSPRTGNYGYTF. CDR3 nucleotide sequence: TGTGCCAGCAGTCCCCGGACAGGGAACTATGGCTACACCTTC.

This chain connects TRBV5-1 to TRBJ2-1; 7 bases line up with TRBD2. V was pared by 0 bases and J by 10 bases, with 4 bases of the junction left unmatched. Germline V CDR1 and CDR2: SGHRS, YFSETQ. The CDR3 has 13 amino acids. As DNA, the CDR3 is TGCGCCAGCAGCTTGGAGAGCGGGGACGAGCAGTTCTTC. As protein: CASSLESGDEQFF.

The rearrangement links TRBV19 to TRBJ2-7; perhaps TRBD1 as D (6 bases). The germline V gene encodes CDR1 LNHDA and CDR2 SQIVND (reference sequence). Trimming removed 7 bases from V and 2 bases from J, with 12 bases in between. This CDR3 has 13 residues. DNA for the CDR3: TGTGCCAGTATGGGCAGGGGAACCTACGAGCAGTACTTC. Its translation: CASMGRGTYEQYF.

This clone was seen only once. The chain carries TRBV15 and TRBJ1-1; 7 bases align to TRBD1. This CDR3 is 16 amino acids long. CDR1 LNHNV and CDR2 YYDKDF come from the germline V gene (reference sequence). Trimming took 3 bases from V and 0 from J; bases not matched to a gene: 7. CDR3 DNA sequence: TGTGCCACCAGCAGCGCCCTGGACAGGTTGAACACTGAAGCTTTCTTT. Translated: CATSSALDRLNTEAFF.

This chain links TRBV5-4 with TRBJ2-1; D is ambiguous. The CDR3 contains 11 residues. In germline, CDR1 is SGHNT, CDR2 YYREEE (reference sequence). The V gene lost 3 bases and the J gene lost 9 bases, with 7 bases spanning the gap. CDR3 residues: CASSSNVEQFF. CDR3 sequence (DNA): TGTGCCAGCAGCTCAAATGTTGAGCAGTTCTTC.

J is TRBJ2-1 and V is TRBV7-8, with 10 positions matching TRBD2. Trimming cost V 3 bases and J 3 bases; bases outside gene matches: 8. There are 17 residues in the CDR3. Germline V lookup: CDR1 SGHVS, CDR2 FQNEAQ. CDR3 sequence: CASSFPKSGRGYNEQFF. CDR3 coding DNA: TGTGCCAGCAGCTTCCCTAAAAGCGGGAGGGGCTACAATGAGCAGTTCTTC.

This chain uses TRBV6-5 with TRBJ1-2; a weak D match, TRBD1 (5 bases). Germline V lookup: CDR1 MNHEY, CDR2 SVGAGI. Trimming left V 1 base short and J 8 bases short, with 11 bases between. The CDR3 has 13 amino acids. Here the CDR3 DNA reads TGTGCCAGCAGTTACTTGAACAGACAGGGCTACACCTTC. Amino acids: CASSYLNRQGYTF.

The chain joins TRBV29-1 to TRBJ1-4, with D unclear. The ends were cut back, 7 bases at V and 8 bases at J, with 14 bases in the middle. The CDR3 has 12 residues. Germline V lookup: CDR1 SQVTM, CDR2 ANQGSEA. The CDR3 bases are TGCAGCGCCGCCCCAGGAGGAGAAAAACTGTTTTTT. Translating gives CSAAPGGEKLFF.

V and J are TRBV10-1 and TRBJ2-1; 9 bases are shared with TRBD2. Trimming at V came to 0 bases and at J to 6 bases, leaving 9 bases not matched to a gene. This CDR3 spans 17 amino acids. The germline V gene encodes CDR1 WNHNN and CDR2 SYGVQD (reference sequence). CDR3 coding DNA: TGCGCCAGCAGTGAGTCCGCCGCAGCGGGGGGCATCAATGAGCAGTTCTTC. Translation gives CASSESAAAGGINEQFF.

This sequence joins TRBV11-3 and TRBJ2-3; 15 bases map to TRBD2. V was pared by 1 base and J by 0 bases, with 5 bases of the junction left unmatched. Germline V lookup: CDR1 SGHNT, CDR2 YENEEA. CDR3 length: 19 amino acids. The DNA of the CDR3 is TGTGCCAGCAGCTTAGCCCGGACTAGCGGGGGGGTTAGCACAGATACGCAGTATTTT. It translates to CASSLARTSGGVSTDTQYF.

This chain joins TRBV28 and TRBJ2-3; D possibly corresponds to TRBD2 (5 bases). The CDR3 has 16 amino acids. Trimming pared 4 bases from V and 1 base from J, leaving 15 bases between. Germline V CDR1 and CDR2: MDHEN, SYDVKM. CDR3 region: CASSSRSLGGTDTQYF. CDR3 coding DNA: TGTGCCAGCAGTTCCCGAAGCCTCGGGGGCACAGATACGCAGTATTTT.

V is TRBV19 and J is TRBJ1-1, with 7 nucleotides matching TRBD1. This CDR3 is 15 amino acids long. From germline, CDR1 is LNHDA and CDR2 SQIVND (reference sequence). The CDR3 DNA is TGTTCCATCACAAAACCGACCACAGGGGTGGAGGTAGCTTTCTTT. As protein: CSITKPTTGVEVAFF.